Given below is one TCR beta chain in context. Its specificity is unknown. These data come from a study of cytomegalovirus exposure and HLA in healthy donors. Study-wide points: The study listed under 200 cytomegalovirus-associated TCR beta chains.

This PCR relied on a set of 60 Vbeta primers and 13 Jbeta primers. TCRdb's copy holds only in-frame clones and misses some; the assay was immunoSEQ multiplex PCR. The repertoire has about 130,000 clones, more than 80% of them found once; the top ten carry approximately 8.4%. Germline values: CDR1 DFQATT, CDR2 SNEGSKA (reference sequence). The ends were cut back, 1 base at V and 6 bases at J, with 6 bases in the middle. The CDR3 covers 11 residues. Material: PBMCs. The rearrangement links TRBV20-1 to TRBJ1-1; D is ambiguous. The receptor's source is a man aged 30-40 years in good health and CMV-seropositive. The CDR3 protein is CSARGESEAFF. CDR3 nucleotides: TGCAGTGCTAGAGGGGAGTCTGAAGCTTTCTTT.